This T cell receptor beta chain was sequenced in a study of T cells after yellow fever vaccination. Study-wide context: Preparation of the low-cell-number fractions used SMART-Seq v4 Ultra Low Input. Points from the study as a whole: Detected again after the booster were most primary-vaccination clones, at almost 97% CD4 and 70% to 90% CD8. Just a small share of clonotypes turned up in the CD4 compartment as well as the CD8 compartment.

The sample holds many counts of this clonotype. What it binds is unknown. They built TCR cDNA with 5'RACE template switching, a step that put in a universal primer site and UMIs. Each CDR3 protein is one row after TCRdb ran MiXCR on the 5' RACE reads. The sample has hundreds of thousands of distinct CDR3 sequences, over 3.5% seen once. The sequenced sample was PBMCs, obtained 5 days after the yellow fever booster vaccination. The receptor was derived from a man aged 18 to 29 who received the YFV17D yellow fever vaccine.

This CDR3 reads CASSRTSGGRVGELFF. The CDR3 DNA follows: TGTGCCAGTTCGAGGACTAGCGGGGGTAGGGTCGGGGAGCTGTTTTTT. The V and J genes are TRBV19 and TRBJ2-2; 13 bases match TRBD2. The CDR3 loop spans 16 amino acids. Trimming at V came to 8 bases and at J to 7 bases, leaving 10 bases not matched to a gene. CDR1 LNHDA and CDR2 SQIVND come from the germline V gene (reference sequence).